The 30 T cell receptor beta chains given below trace back to one sample, sequenced in a study of post-analysis software for immune sequencing data. Study-wide findings and caveats: Roughly five TRBV segments occurring more often in patients than controls included TRBV5-6, TRBV5-1 and TRBV20-1.

Unique molecular identifiers tagged the TCR beta cDNA libraries. TCRdb used MiXCR to reprocess the PCR reads, holding one entry per CDR3 protein. The sample holds about 620,000 distinct CDR3 sequences, 44% seen once. These TCRs' antigens remain unknown. Sequencing was carried out using blood. The source is a girl between 10 and 17 years old with multiple sclerosis.

CDR3 loop: CASSSSRSQYF. The CDR3, as DNA: TGTGCCAGCAGCTCGAGTAGATCGCAGTATTTT. V and J are TRBV7-9 and TRBJ2-3; D unresolved. The CDR3 contains 11 residues. Germline V gene sequence: CDR1 SEHNR, CDR2 FQNEAQ (reference sequence). Deletions cut 4 bases from V and 10 bases from J, with 9 bases between.

This clonotype was detected ten times or more. The junction departs from the called germline gene at one end, perhaps through a read error. DNA for the CDR3: TGTGCCAGCAGCCCATCCCAAGAGACCCAGTACTTC. Amino acid sequence: CASSPSQETQYF. J is TRBJ2-5 and V is TRBV5-1; D remains ambiguous. This CDR3 is built from 12 residues. Germline-derived CDR1 and CDR2 are SGHRS and YFSETQ.

V and J are TRBV6-2 or TRBV6-3 and TRBJ2-6; a weak D match, TRBD2 (6 bases). Germline V gene sequence: CDR1 MNHEY, CDR2 SVGEGT. This CDR3 spans 14 amino acids. The V end lost 7 bases, the J end lost 4 bases, and 11 bases lay between the germline ends. The CDR3 DNA follows: TGTGCCAGCACGGGGACTGTAGGGGCCAACGTCCTGACTTTC. Amino acid sequence: CASTGTVGANVLTF.

This clonotype was seen once. The chain uses TRBV12-3 or TRBV12-4 and TRBJ2-5; D perhaps matches TRBD2 (6 bases). The DNA end favors TRBJ2-7, so the J call may be wrong. The CDR3 is 15 amino acids. The CDR3 is CASSGRQGTLNEQYF. CDR3 in DNA: TGTGCCAGCAGTGGGAGGCAGGGAACTTTGAACGAGCAGTACTTC.

V is TRBV4-1 and J is TRBJ2-3, with D uncertain. Between the trimmed V and J ends, which lost 2 bases and 5 bases, there was a span of 8 bases. Germline V gene sequence: CDR1 MGHRA, CDR2 YSYEKL. This CDR3 is 13 amino acids long. Here the CDR3 DNA reads TGCGCCAGCAGCCAACCGAACCGAGATACGCAGTATTTT. Protein: CASSQPNRDTQYF.

This sequence joins TRBV3-1 and TRBJ2-3, with D unresolved. The CDR3 totals 12 residues. V was shortened by 1 base and J by 8 bases, with 7 bases between the two germline ends. Germline V gene data show CDR1 as LGHDT and CDR2 as YNNKEL (reference sequence). CDR3 nucleotide sequence: TGTGCCAGCAGCCAAGGGATCCTTACGCAGTATTTT. This gives the protein CASSQGILTQYF.

There are a few counts of this clonotype. The chain is built from TRBV20-1 and TRBJ2-7, with 15 bases lining up with TRBD2. CDR3 length: 19 residues. Germline lookup yields CDR1 DFQATT and CDR2 SNEGSKA (reference sequence). V was clipped by 0 bases and J by 0 bases; unmatched bases: 9. CDR3 nucleotides: TGCAGTGCTAGAGATAGGGGACTAGCGGGAGGCCTGAGCTCCTACGAGCAGTACTTC. Its protein product is CSARDRGLAGGLSSYEQYF.

CDR3 in DNA: TGTGCCAGCAGCTTCGGCGGGAGGAGCTCCTACGAGCAGTACTTC. Protein: CASSFGGRSSYEQYF. V is TRBV7-8 and J is TRBJ2-7, with 8 bases that match TRBD2. V dropped 3 bases and J dropped 0; count of bases not matched to a gene: 4. From germline, CDR1 is SGHVS and CDR2 FQNEAQ. This CDR3 has 15 residues.

This clonotype came up a few times. The CDR3 protein is CASLRGGRFDTQYF. In nucleotides, the CDR3 is TGTGCCAGCCTGAGGGGGGGCCGGTTTGATACGCAGTATTTT. This chain links TRBV12-3 or TRBV12-4 with TRBJ2-3; possible D gene TRBD2, 7 bases. V dropped 8 bases and J dropped 6 bases, with 18 bases sitting between them. The CDR3 is 14 amino acids.

The table lists this clonotype with a few counts. The chain is built from TRBV6-9 and TRBJ1-5, with D perhaps matching TRBD1 (5 bases). The CDR3 length is 14 residues. Trimming left V 9 bases short and J 6 bases short, with 18 bases between. Germline V lookup: CDR1 MNHGY, CDR2 SVAAGI. CDR3 nucleotides: TGTGCCAGTCTCTCCTCAGGGTTCGGTCAGCCCCAGCATTTT. Translating gives CASLSSGFGQPQHF.

V is TRBV10-3 and J is TRBJ2-3; 11 bases match TRBD2. Germline-derived CDR1 and CDR2 are ENHRY and SYGVKD. Trimming at V came to 11 bases and at J to 3 bases, leaving 7 bases not matched to a gene. The CDR3 has 14 residues. DNA for the CDR3: TGTGCCGGTGATAGCGGGAGGGAAACAGATACGCAGTATTTT. Amino acids: CAGDSGRETDTQYF.

This clonotype has ten or more counts. The chain links TRBV6-5 to TRBJ2-4, with 13 bases lining up with TRBD2. The CDR3 totals 16 residues. Germline V gene lookup returns CDR1 MNHEY and CDR2 SVGAGI. Trimming removed 6 bases from V and 7 bases from J; junction bases left unmatched: 9. The CDR3 loop reads CASRLGTSGVENIQYF. The CDR3 DNA reads TGTGCCAGCAGACTAGGGACTAGCGGGGTGGAGAACATTCAGTACTTC.

This clonotype was found a few times. The genes are TRBV6-5 and TRBJ2-7, with 12 positions matching TRBD2. The CDR3 sequence is 15 residues long. Per the germline V gene, CDR1 is MNHEY and CDR2 is SVGAGI. J gave up 10 bases and V 0 bases, and 7 bases lay outside the gene matches. This chain's CDR3 is CASSYSPSGGEFQYF. Written as DNA, the CDR3 is TGTGCCAGCAGTTACTCCCCTAGCGGGGGGGAATTCCAGTACTTC.

This clonotype was picked up one time. Written as DNA, the CDR3 is TGTGCCAGCAGCCGAAGGACGGATGGCTACACCTTC. Amino acid sequence: CASSRRTDGYTF. V usage is TRBV3-1 and J usage is TRBJ1-2, with D unclear. The CDR3 extends over 12 amino acids. CDR1 and CDR2 from the germline V gene are LGHDT and YNNKEL (reference sequence). V was trimmed by 4 bases and J by 6 bases, leaving 9 bases between them. The whole variable domain, filled in from reference TRBV3-1 and TRBJ1-2, reads DTAVSQTPKYLVTQMGNDKSIKCEQNLGHDTMYWYKQDSKKFLKIMFSYNNKELIINETVPNRFSPKSPDKAHLNLHINSLELGDSAVYFCASSRRTDGYTFGSGTRLTVV.

A few counts support this clonotype. The chain joins TRBV12-3 or TRBV12-4 to TRBJ2-7, with unresolved D. V lost 6 bases, J lost 6 bases, and 15 bases lay in between. CDR3 length: 13 amino acids. The CDR3 loop reads CASRPGRKGEQYF. The CDR3 DNA sequence: TGTGCCAGCAGACCCGGACGGAAGGGCGAGCAGTACTTC.

The rearrangement joins TRBV5-1 to TRBJ2-7, with no clear D. V shed 4 bases and J shed 1 base, with 12 bases lying between them. CDR3 length equals 14 residues. Germline values: CDR1 SGHRS, CDR2 YFSETQ. The CDR3 sequence: CASSPQADSYEQYF. The CDR3 DNA sequence: TGCGCCAGCAGCCCGCAAGCTGATTCCTACGAGCAGTACTTC.

The chain links TRBV29-1 to TRBJ1-1, with a weak D call TRBD1 (6 bases). This CDR3 has 13 residues. Between the trimmed V and J ends, which lost 6 bases and 10 bases, there was a span of 21 bases. The germline V gene has CDR1 SQVTM and CDR2 ANQGSEA. CDR3 loop: CSVERGARRGAFF. The DNA for the CDR3 is TGCAGCGTGGAAAGGGGTGCTCGCAGGGGAGCTTTCTTT.

This clonotype was found a few times. V is TRBV11-2 and J is TRBJ2-1; 8 bases match TRBD2. The CDR3 contains 15 residues. With V trimmed by 5 bases and J by 7 bases, 10 bases remained unmatched. Germline CDR1 reads SGHAT; CDR2 reads FQNNGV. CDR3 bases: TGTGCCAGCAGCCTCGGGGGGGGGAAGCTTAATGAGCAGTTCTTC. Encoded protein: CASSLGGGKLNEQFF.

The chain has TRBV12-3 or TRBV12-4 and TRBJ1-1, with D possibly matching TRBD1 (5 bases). CDR3 size: 16 residues. Deletions cut 7 bases from V and 2 bases from J, with 20 bases between. CDR3 DNA sequence: TGTGCCAGCACCCCCTTCGGGGCAGGGCTTAACACTGAAGCTTTCTTT. This encodes CASTPFGAGLNTEAFF.

This chain links TRBV12-3 or TRBV12-4 with TRBJ2-1, with 7 bases that match TRBD2. V trimming: 6 bases; J trimming: 3 bases; junction bases outside the gene matches: 2. There are 13 residues in the CDR3. Written as DNA, the CDR3 is TGTGCCAGCAGGGAGCGGGGCTACAATGAGCAGTTCTTC. It encodes CASRERGYNEQFF.

The sample holds a few counts of this clonotype. The chain carries TRBV29-1 and TRBJ2-7; possibly TRBD2 for D (5 bases). Germline CDR1 SQVTM, CDR2 ANQGSEA. Trimming stripped 6 bases from V and 2 bases from J, with 14 bases between. The CDR3 sequence is 13 residues long. The CDR3 nucleotides are TGCAGCGTGATCCGGAGGCCTACCTACGAGCAGTACTTC. Amino acid sequence: CSVIRRPTYEQYF.

This chain connects TRBV20-1 to TRBJ2-4, with D possibly called TRBD1 or TRBD2 (5 bases each). Gene TRBJ2-7 matches the end of the DNA better, so the J call may be wrong. CDR3 size: 13 residues. Germline lookup yields CDR1 DFQATT and CDR2 SNEGSKA (reference sequence). Here the CDR3 DNA reads TGCAGTCCCCTCGGGGCCCTATCTTACGAGCAGTACTTC. This sequence encodes CSPLGALSYEQYF.

The chain uses TRBV7-6 and TRBJ1-4; perhaps TRBD1 as D (6 bases). CDR1 SGHVS and CDR2 FNYEAQ come from the germline V gene. The CDR3 extends over 15 amino acids. Between the trimmed V and J ends, which lost 5 bases and 3 bases, there was a span of 13 bases. CDR3 sequence reads: CASSPRGAANEKLFF. For the CDR3, the DNA is TGTGCCAGCAGCCCGCGGGGGGCGGCTAATGAAAAACTGTTTTTT.

The chain is built from TRBV27 and TRBJ2-4; TRBD2 aligns across 10 bases. The DNA end is a closer match to TRBJ2-7, so the J assignment may be wrong. Per the germline V gene, CDR1 is MNHEY and CDR2 is SMNVEV (reference sequence). This CDR3 has 15 residues. The CDR3 sequence is CASSSTSGMAYEQYF. The DNA of the CDR3 is TGTGCCAGCAGTTCCACTAGCGGGATGGCCTACGAGCAGTACTTC.

The chain recombines TRBV27 with TRBJ2-7, with D unresolved. CDR1 is MNHEY, CDR2 SMNVEV, per germline (reference sequence). With 2 bases removed from V and 0 bases from J, the gap between germline ends came to 14 bases. This CDR3 is 16 amino acids long. This CDR3 reads CASSLAPSLGSYEQYF. The CDR3 bases are TGTGCCAGCAGTTTAGCTCCGTCGCTTGGCTCCTACGAGCAGTACTTC.

The table lists this clonotype with a few counts. V gene TRBV3-1 combines with J gene TRBJ1-1; D is uncertain. The CDR3 length is 11 residues. Germline V gene sequence: CDR1 LGHDT, CDR2 YNNKEL (reference sequence). V gave up 4 bases and J gave up 7 bases, with 7 bases separating them. As DNA, the CDR3 is TGTGCCAGCAGCCGGGCAGGTGAAGCTTTCTTT. Its protein product is CASSRAGEAFF.

This chain joins TRBV20-1 and TRBJ1-2; 7 bases map to TRBD1. CDR1 is DFQATT and CDR2 is SNEGSKA in the germline V gene (reference sequence). The CDR3 runs to 14 residues. V shed 1 base, J shed 7 bases, and the junction held 9 bases outside the gene matches. CDR3 region: CSARGVDRVSGYTF. In nucleotides, the CDR3 is TGCAGTGCTAGAGGCGTCGACAGGGTTTCTGGCTACACCTTC.

This clonotype occurred a few times. The J gene is TRBJ1-5, the V gene TRBV12-3 or TRBV12-4, with a possible D match to TRBD1 (5 bases). Trimming cost V 3 bases and J 9 bases, with 15 bases left between them. The CDR3 length is 14 residues. The DNA of the CDR3 is TGTGCCAGCAGTTTGCAGGGCCAGGTGAGGCCCCAGCATTTT. It encodes CASSLQGQVRPQHF.

The rearrangement links TRBV11-3 to TRBJ2-1, with no clear D. The CDR3 runs 15 residues. Germline V gene lookup returns CDR1 SGHNT and CDR2 YENEEA. Trimming pared 4 bases from V and 3 bases from J, leaving 13 bases between. Here the CDR3 DNA reads TGTGCCAGCAGCTCGCGTAAGACCCTCTACAATGAGCAGTTCTTC. It yields the protein CASSSRKTLYNEQFF.

Only a few counts were recorded for this clonotype. V gene TRBV7-8 combines with J gene TRBJ1-2; 10 nucleotides match TRBD1. Germline CDR1 is SGHVS and CDR2 is FQNEAQ. CDR3 length: 13 residues. V lost 8 bases, J lost 4 bases, and 4 bases stayed unmatched. CDR3 sequence (DNA): TGTGCCAGCCAGGGGGACAGGGGCTATGGCTACACCTTC. Its protein product is CASQGDRGYGYTF.